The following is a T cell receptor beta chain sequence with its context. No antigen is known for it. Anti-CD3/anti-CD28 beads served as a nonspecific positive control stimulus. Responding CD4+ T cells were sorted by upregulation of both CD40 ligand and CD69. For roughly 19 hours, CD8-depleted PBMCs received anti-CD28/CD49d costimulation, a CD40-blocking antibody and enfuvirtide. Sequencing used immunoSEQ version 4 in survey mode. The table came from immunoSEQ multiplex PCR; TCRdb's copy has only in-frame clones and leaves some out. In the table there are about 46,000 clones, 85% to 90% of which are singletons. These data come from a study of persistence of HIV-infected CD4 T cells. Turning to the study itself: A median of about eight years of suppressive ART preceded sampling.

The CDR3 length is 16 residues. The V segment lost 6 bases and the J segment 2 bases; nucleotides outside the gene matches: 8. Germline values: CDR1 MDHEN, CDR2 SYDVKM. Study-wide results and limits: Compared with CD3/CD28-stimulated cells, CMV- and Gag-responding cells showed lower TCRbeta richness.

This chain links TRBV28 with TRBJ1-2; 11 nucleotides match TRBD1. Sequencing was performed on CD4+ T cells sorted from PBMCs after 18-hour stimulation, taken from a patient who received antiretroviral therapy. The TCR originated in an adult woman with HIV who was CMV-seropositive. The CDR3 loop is CASRSGTGGRNYGYTF. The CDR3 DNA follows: TGTGCCAGCAGGTCCGGGACAGGGGGAAGAAACTATGGCTACACCTTC.